Below, 2 T cell receptor beta chains from the same sample are listed, as sequenced in a study of beta chain features in type 1 diabetes. Expressed TCRB transcripts were sequenced because the entire RNA isolate underwent reverse transcription. Some clones are missing from TCRdb's copy, which holds only in-frame ones; the method was immunoSEQ multiplex PCR. The table lists around 690,000 clones, approximately 13% of them singletons, with 0.09% to 0.15% in the top ten. Broader study findings: Across all four CD4+ subsets, people with type 1 diabetes showed modestly shorter TCRB CDR3s.

The antigens of these receptors remain unknown. Sequenced material: naive CD4+ T cells from blood. Receptors were obtained from a man aged 25 to 40 with type 1 diabetes.

This clone has a handful of counts. The chain is built from TRBV12-5 and TRBJ2-1; 10 bases match TRBD1. The CDR3 has 17 amino acids. The J segment lost 4 bases and the V segment lost 1 base, leaving 7 bases of the junction unmatched. Germline V gene data show CDR1 as LGHNT and CDR2 as FRNRAP. CDR3 nucleotides: TGTGCTAGTGGTTTGGGACAGGGGGCTAATAATTACAATGAGCAGTTCTTC. It encodes CASGLGQGANNYNEQFF.

This clone was observed a handful of times. The chain joins TRBV27 to TRBJ2-6; D perhaps matches TRBD1 (6 bases). There are 15 residues in the CDR3. Trimming stripped 1 base from V and 2 bases from J, with 6 bases between. In germline, CDR1 is MNHEY, CDR2 SMNVEV (reference sequence). CDR3 DNA sequence: TGTGCCAGCAGTTTATGGGGGCCTGGGGCCAACGTCCTGACTTTC. Encoded protein: CASSLWGPGANVLTF. The variable domain in full, with the rest retrieved from reference TRBV27 and TRBJ2-6, is EAQVTQNPRYLITVTGKKLTVTCSQNMNHEYMSWYRQDPGLGLRQIYYSMNVEVTDKGDVPEGYKVSRKEKRNFPLILESPSPNQTSLYFCASSLWGPGANVLTFGAGSRLTVL.